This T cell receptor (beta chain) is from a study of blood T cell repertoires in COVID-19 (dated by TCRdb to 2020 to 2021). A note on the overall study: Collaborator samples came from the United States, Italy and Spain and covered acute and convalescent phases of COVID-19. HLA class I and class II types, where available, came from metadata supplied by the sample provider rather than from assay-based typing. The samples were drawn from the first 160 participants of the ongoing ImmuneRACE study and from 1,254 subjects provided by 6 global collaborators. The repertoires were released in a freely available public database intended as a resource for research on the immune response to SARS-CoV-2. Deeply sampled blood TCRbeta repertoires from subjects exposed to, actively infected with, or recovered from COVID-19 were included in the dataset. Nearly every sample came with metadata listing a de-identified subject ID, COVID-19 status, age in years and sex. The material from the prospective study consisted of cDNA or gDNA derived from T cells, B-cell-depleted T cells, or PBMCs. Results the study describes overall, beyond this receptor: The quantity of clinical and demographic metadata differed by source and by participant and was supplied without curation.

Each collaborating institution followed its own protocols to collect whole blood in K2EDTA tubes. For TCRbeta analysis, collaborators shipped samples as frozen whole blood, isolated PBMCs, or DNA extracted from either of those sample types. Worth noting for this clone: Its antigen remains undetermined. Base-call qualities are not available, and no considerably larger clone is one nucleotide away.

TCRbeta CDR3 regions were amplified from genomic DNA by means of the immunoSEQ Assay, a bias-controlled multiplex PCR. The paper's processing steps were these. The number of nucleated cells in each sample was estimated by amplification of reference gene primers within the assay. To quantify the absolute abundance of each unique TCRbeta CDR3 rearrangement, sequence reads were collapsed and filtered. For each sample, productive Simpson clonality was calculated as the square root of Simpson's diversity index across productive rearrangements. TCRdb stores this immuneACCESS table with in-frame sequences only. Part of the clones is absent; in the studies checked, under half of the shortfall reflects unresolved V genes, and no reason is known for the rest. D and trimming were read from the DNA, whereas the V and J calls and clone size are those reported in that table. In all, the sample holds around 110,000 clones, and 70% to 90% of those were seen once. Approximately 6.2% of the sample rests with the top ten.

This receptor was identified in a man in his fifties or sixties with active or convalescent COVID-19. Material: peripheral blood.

The CDR3 in this case is CASQLDRGPADTQYF. The nucleotides read TGTGCCAGTCAACTGGACAGGGGGCCGGCAGATACGCAGTATTTT. This chain is built from TRBV11-2 and TRBJ2-3; TRBD1 agrees with 11 junctional bases. V is pruned by 9 bases and J by 4 bases, leaving 9 bases of the junction without a gene match. Spanning cysteine to phenylalanine, the CDR3 consists of 15 amino acids. Left in the record is the CDR3 DNA by itself, 45 bases read in frame from the first base. The CDR1 and CDR2 encoded by the germline V gene are SGHAT and FQNNGV.